The sequence of this T cell receptor (beta chain) was determined in a study of Ad26.COV2.S vaccination and SARS-CoV-2 variants. Points from the study as a whole: With respect to non-spike TCR breadth, vaccine and placebo recipients were similar.

In regard to this clone: Its antigen is unknown.

The V gene's germline CDR1 is WSHSY and CDR2 SAAADI. The CDR3 runs to 13 residues. J lost 7 bases, V lost 10 bases, and 10 bases had no gene match. TCRdb's copy holds only in-frame clones and misses some; the assay was immunoSEQ multiplex PCR. The sample consists of about 500,000 clones, roughly nine tenths of them appearing once. Stated treatment: some 20 received Ad26.COV2.S at low or high dose, single or two shots; several received placebo; per-sample allocation not given. Vaccine and placebo recipients were sampled on day 63 after the first injection. The clonotype originates from a person between 18 and 60 years old who received the Ad26.COV2.S COVID-19 vaccine or a placebo. The material sequenced was peripheral blood, taken in a trial of Ad26.COV2.S vaccine versus placebo. The J gene is TRBJ2-1, the V gene TRBV10-2; 7 bases agree with TRBD1. CDR3 amino acids: CATRQGSVNEQFF. For the CDR3, the DNA is TGCGCCACCAGACAGGGCTCGGTAAATGAGCAGTTCTTC.